This TCR beta chain was found in a study of T cell responses to AZD1222 COVID-19 vaccine (dated by TCRdb to the early 2020s). For the study in its entirety: TCR sequencing was performed for 230 to 250 trial participants, of whom some 200 were given two doses of AZD1222 and around 25 were given two doses of MenACWY control vaccine. Trial participants were enrolled into age subgroups of 18-55, 56-69 and 70-plus years, which contained 148, 28 and 57 TCR-sequenced participants, respectively.

Points on this clone: Its antigen is still unknown. No much larger clone is present one base from it, and per-base qualities are unavailable.

The CDR3 regions of human TCRbeta chains were subjected to immunosequencing. Per the original workflow: TCRs in the repertoires were compared against a reference library of SARS-CoV-2-specific TCRs that had been generated with the MIRA antigen-specificity platform. Breadth meant the fraction of unique TCRs that were SARS-CoV-2-associated, whereas depth meant the fraction of total T cells that were SARS-CoV-2-associated. Using the MIRA data, every spike-specific TCR was mapped to the spike region that the TCR reacted to and assigned to either a CD4 or a CD8 class. Log10-transformed breadth and depth values were compared by one-way ANOVA with Sidak's multiple comparisons tests. Drawn from immuneACCESS, this table holds only the in-frame rearrangements with V and J called that TCRdb kept. Clones are partly lost; checked studies trace under half to an unresolved V gene and leave the rest unexplained. V, J and clone size reflect that table, while D and trimming were determined from the DNA. This sample has about 270,000 clones in its table, and approximately 94% of those were observed once. Roughly 0.6% of the sample is in the top ten clones.

For CDR1 and CDR2, the germline V gene lists MGHRA and YSYEKL. Including cysteine and phenylalanine, the CDR3 has 17 amino acids. The only DNA kept is the CDR3, 51 bases in frame from the first base. Trimming at the junction amounts to 1 base on V and 4 bases on J, and the germline ends lie 17 bases apart. What this sample's time point label stands for: about 28 days (+/-7) after the second vaccine dose. Because spike-specific TCR depth and breadth did not differ between the two schedules, AZD1222 recipients who got a second dose at roughly 4 weeks were pooled with those who got a second dose at roughly 12 weeks. The vaccinee samples were drawn from two UK trials, COV001 and COV002, one of which was a single-blind randomized controlled phase 2/3 trial testing AZD1222 (ChAdOx1 nCoV-19) in healthy adults. For TCRbeta chain sequencing, PBMC samples were collected from trial participants at day 0 and at day 28 after the second dose.

General study outcomes and caveats: Only a handful of AZD1222 recipients were SARS-CoV-2 seropositive at baseline, limiting conclusions about previously exposed vaccinees. Participants were mostly white British and included more females than males, and it was suggested by the authors that clonal diversity may have been underestimated. The whole spike protein was spanned by vaccine-associated CD4 TCRs, and dominant responses were seen in regions 160-218 and 743-854. In the small 56-69-year group, the increase in depth fell short of significance, most likely because of low power. Because no samples from the day 14 peak response were available, repertoires could be characterized only after the peak T cell response. After two AZD1222 doses, spike-specific TCR breadth and depth were significantly higher than at day 0 and than in MenACWY recipients. Epitopes outside the regions mutated in the B.1.351 and B.1.1.7 variants were reportedly recognized by nearly half of the unique spike-specific TCRs.

The sequence is built from TRBV4-1 and TRBJ1-3; too little of a D gene remains to name it. The origin of this receptor is an adult who received the AZD1222 COVID-19 vaccine. This sample comprised peripheral blood, obtained 28 days after the second AZD1222 dose. The CDR3 has the sequence CASSQVDLLPAGNTIYF. The DNA is as follows: TGCGCCAGCAGCCAAGTCGATTTACTGCCAGCGGGAAACACCATATATTTT.